Listed below are T cell receptor beta chains from one sample, sequenced in a study of shared clonotypes between healthy human individuals. Produced via immunoSEQ multiplex PCR; TCRdb's table is partial and in-frame only. Altogether about 660,000 clones are present, around two thirds being singletons, with the ten largest covering about 1.8%. The sequenced sample consisted of memory CD4+ T cells sorted from blood. The receptor source for this set is a woman aged 30 to 39 in good health. The CDR3 runs from the conserved cysteine through the conserved F or W. D genes are given only for firm matches. Some rows have no size entry. The others give once, few or many, or a class for an expanded clone.

d_call: TRBD1; clone_size: -; v_call: TRBV28; j_call: TRBJ1-5; cdr3_aa: CASSSAGGSNQPQHF; cdr3_nt: TGTGCCAGCAGTTCAGCAGGGGGTAGCAATCAGCCCCAGCATTTT
d_call: TRBD2; clone_size: -; v_call: TRBV11-2; j_call: TRBJ2-5; cdr3_aa: CASSLVSSGGTQYF; cdr3_nt: TGTGCCAGCAGCTTAGTAAGCTCGGGAGGGACCCAGTACTTC
d_call: TRBD1; clone_size: -; v_call: TRBV30; j_call: TRBJ1-4; cdr3_aa: CAWSGTGGFEKLFF; cdr3_nt: TGTGCCTGGAGCGGGACAGGGGGATTTGAAAAACTGTTTTTT
d_call: -; clone_size: -; v_call: TRBV6-6; j_call: TRBJ1-1; cdr3_aa: CASWGLMNTEAFF; cdr3_nt: TGTGCCAGCTGGGGGCTGATGAACACTGAAGCTTTCTTT
d_call: TRBD1; clone_size: few; v_call: TRBV7-9; j_call: TRBJ1-1; cdr3_aa: CASSPWTGVTEAFF; cdr3_nt: TGTGCCAGCAGCCCTTGGACAGGGGTGACTGAAGCTTTCTTT
d_call: -; clone_size: few; v_call: TRBV7-7; j_call: TRBJ1-5; cdr3_aa: CASSLPQGNQPQHF; cdr3_nt: TGTGCCAGCAGCCTCCCGCAGGGCAATCAGCCCCAGCATTTT
d_call: TRBD2; clone_size: few; v_call: TRBV5-1; j_call: TRBJ2-7; cdr3_aa: CASSLLPDTSGRSSYEQYF; cdr3_nt: TGCGCCAGCAGCCTCCTCCCCGATACTAGCGGGAGGTCCTCCTACGAGCAGTACTTC
d_call: -; clone_size: -; v_call: TRBV28; j_call: TRBJ2-7; cdr3_aa: CASRQGGIGEQYF; cdr3_nt: TGTGCCAGCAGACAGGGCGGGATCGGCGAGCAGTACTTC
d_call: -; clone_size: -; v_call: TRBV28; j_call: TRBJ2-7; cdr3_aa: CASSLWGRKDEQYF; cdr3_nt: TGTGCCAGCAGTTTATGGGGGCGCAAGGACGAGCAGTACTTC
d_call: -; clone_size: -; v_call: TRBV18; j_call: TRBJ2-2; cdr3_aa: CASSPPALSNTGELFF; cdr3_nt: TGTGCCAGCTCACCACCGGCCCTTTCGAACACCGGGGAGCTGTTTTTT
d_call: -; clone_size: once; v_call: TRBV28; j_call: TRBJ1-5; cdr3_aa: CASSFPWGSYQPQHF; cdr3_nt: TGTGCCAGCAGTTTCCCCTGGGGGTCTTACCAGCCCCAGCATTTT
d_call: -; clone_size: -; v_call: TRBV10-1; j_call: TRBJ2-7; cdr3_aa: CASSDSGRKSYEQYF; cdr3_nt: TGCGCCAGCAGTGATTCGGGTCGGAAATCCTACGAGCAGTACTTC
d_call: -; clone_size: -; v_call: TRBV9; j_call: TRBJ2-6; cdr3_aa: CASSVVPGSGANVLTF; cdr3_nt: TGTGCCAGCAGCGTAGTGCCGGGATCTGGGGCCAACGTCCTGACTTTC
d_call: -; clone_size: -; v_call: TRBV18; j_call: TRBJ1-2; cdr3_aa: CASSGTGTGYTF; cdr3_nt: TGTGCCAGCTCGGGAACAGGGACTGGCTACACCTTC
d_call: -; clone_size: -; v_call: TRBV19; j_call: TRBJ2-7; cdr3_aa: CASSIVGNLYEQYF; cdr3_nt: TGTGCCAGTAGTATTGTCGGAAATCTCTACGAGCAGTACTTC
d_call: -; clone_size: -; v_call: TRBV2; j_call: TRBJ2-1; cdr3_aa: CASKGRAEQFF; cdr3_nt: TGTGCCAGCAAGGGCCGCGCTGAGCAGTTCTTC
d_call: -; clone_size: few; v_call: TRBV29-1; j_call: TRBJ1-4; cdr3_aa: CSVGEVGGNEKLFF; cdr3_nt: TGCAGCGTTGGTGAGGTGGGGGGTAATGAAAAACTGTTTTTT
d_call: TRBD1; clone_size: few; v_call: TRBV4-1; j_call: TRBJ1-3; cdr3_aa: CASSQAQGANGNTIYF; cdr3_nt: TGCGCCAGCAGCCAAGCTCAGGGGGCAAATGGAAACACCATATATTTT
d_call: -; clone_size: -; v_call: TRBV5-6; j_call: TRBJ1-1; cdr3_aa: CASSSSPLGNTEAFF; cdr3_nt: TGTGCCAGCAGCTCCTCCCCCCTGGGAAACACTGAAGCTTTCTTT
d_call: -; clone_size: -; v_call: TRBV29-1; j_call: TRBJ2-3; cdr3_aa: CSVERQRDRGGTGADTQYF; cdr3_nt: TGCAGCGTTGAGAGGCAACGGGACCGGGGCGGGACCGGGGCAGATACGCAGTATTTT
d_call: TRBD2; clone_size: -; v_call: TRBV4-2; j_call: TRBJ2-7; cdr3_aa: CASSQDPASGRYEQYF; cdr3_nt: TGTGCCAGCAGCCAAGATCCGGCTAGCGGGAGATACGAGCAGTACTTC
d_call: TRBD1; clone_size: -; v_call: TRBV11-1; j_call: TRBJ2-2; cdr3_aa: CASSFRGLGTGELFF; cdr3_nt: TGTGCCAGCAGCTTCAGGGGGCTTGGCACCGGGGAGCTGTTTTTT
d_call: -; clone_size: -; v_call: TRBV14; j_call: TRBJ1-1; cdr3_aa: CASSQVRFWDDTEAFF; cdr3_nt: TGTGCCAGCAGCCAAGTACGGTTTTGGGACGACACTGAAGCTTTCTTT
d_call: TRBD1; clone_size: -; v_call: TRBV6-5; j_call: TRBJ1-2; cdr3_aa: CASSRTGIHGYGYTF; cdr3_nt: TGTGCCAGCAGTAGGACAGGGATTCATGGCTATGGCTACACCTTC
d_call: TRBD1; clone_size: -; v_call: TRBV2; j_call: TRBJ2-7; cdr3_aa: CASSEFPRDRDEQYF; cdr3_nt: TGTGCCAGCAGTGAATTTCCCAGGGACAGGGACGAGCAGTACTTC
d_call: TRBD1; clone_size: -; v_call: TRBV2; j_call: TRBJ1-5; cdr3_aa: CASSPDRGYNQPQHF; cdr3_nt: TGTGCCAGCAGCCCGGACAGGGGTTACAATCAGCCCCAGCATTTT
d_call: -; clone_size: -; v_call: TRBV19; j_call: TRBJ1-5; cdr3_aa: CASSIAGAGNQPQHF; cdr3_nt: TGTGCCAGTAGTATAGCCGGGGCTGGCAATCAGCCCCAGCATTTT
d_call: -; clone_size: -; v_call: TRBV9; j_call: TRBJ1-3; cdr3_aa: CASSVSADSGNTIYF; cdr3_nt: TGTGCCAGCAGCGTTTCGGCTGACTCTGGAAACACCATATATTTT
d_call: -; clone_size: -; v_call: TRBV5-1; j_call: TRBJ2-5; cdr3_aa: CASSFWSIGAGRETQYF; cdr3_nt: TGCGCCAGCAGCTTCTGGTCTATAGGGGCAGGTCGGGAGACCCAGTACTTC
d_call: TRBD2; clone_size: -; v_call: TRBV5-4; j_call: TRBJ2-2; cdr3_aa: CASSWSGLAAPNTGELFF; cdr3_nt: TGTGCCAGCAGCTGGTCGGGACTAGCAGCACCGAACACCGGGGAGCTGTTTTTT
d_call: TRBD1; clone_size: -; v_call: TRBV4-1; j_call: TRBJ1-5; cdr3_aa: CASSQATGGSNQPQHF; cdr3_nt: TGCGCCAGCAGCCAAGCGACAGGGGGGAGCAATCAGCCCCAGCATTTT
d_call: -; clone_size: -; v_call: TRBV29-1; j_call: TRBJ1-1; cdr3_aa: CSVVDLEAFF; cdr3_nt: TGCAGCGTTGTTGATCTTGAAGCTTTCTTT
d_call: -; clone_size: once; v_call: TRBV7-9; j_call: TRBJ1-1; cdr3_aa: CAMGEGVLTEAFF; cdr3_nt: TGTGCCATGGGGGAGGGCGTCCTCACTGAAGCTTTCTTT
d_call: -; clone_size: once; v_call: TRBV19; j_call: TRBJ1-4; cdr3_aa: CASRRTAQLDEKLFF; cdr3_nt: TGTGCCAGTCGCCGGACGGCTCAGCTGGATGAAAAACTGTTTTTT
d_call: -; clone_size: -; v_call: TRBV6-6; j_call: TRBJ1-5; cdr3_aa: CASSLSGGAPQHF; cdr3_nt: TGTGCCAGCAGCCTGTCTGGGGGCGCGCCCCAGCATTTT
d_call: TRBD2; clone_size: -; v_call: TRBV2; j_call: TRBJ2-1; cdr3_aa: CASSVLRLASYNEQFF; cdr3_nt: TGTGCCAGCAGTGTCCTAAGACTAGCGTCCTACAATGAGCAGTTCTTC
d_call: -; clone_size: -; v_call: TRBV2; j_call: TRBJ1-4; cdr3_aa: CASRPGHADEKLFF; cdr3_nt: TGTGCCAGCAGGCCGGGCCACGCGGATGAAAAACTGTTTTTT
d_call: TRBD1; clone_size: many; v_call: TRBV6-1; j_call: TRBJ1-2; cdr3_aa: CASTTGGVGYGYTF; cdr3_nt: TGTGCCAGTACGACAGGGGGCGTTGGATATGGCTACACCTTC
d_call: TRBD1; clone_size: -; v_call: TRBV5-1; j_call: TRBJ2-1; cdr3_aa: CASSSGQGEDEQFF; cdr3_nt: TGCGCCAGCAGCTCGGGACAGGGGGAGGATGAGCAGTTCTTC
d_call: -; clone_size: -; v_call: TRBV4-2; j_call: TRBJ2-3; cdr3_aa: CASSQVGVEADTQYF; cdr3_nt: TGTGCCAGCAGCCAAGTTGGGGTAGAGGCAGATACGCAGTATTTT
d_call: -; clone_size: -; v_call: TRBV2; j_call: TRBJ2-3; cdr3_aa: CASSEEGPDTQYF; cdr3_nt: TGTGCCAGCAGTGAAGAGGGACCTGATACGCAGTATTTT
d_call: -; clone_size: many; v_call: TRBV11-2; j_call: TRBJ1-3; cdr3_aa: CASRGDGPVDTIYF; cdr3_nt: TGTGCCAGCAGGGGCGACGGGCCGGTGGACACCATATATTTT
d_call: -; clone_size: -; v_call: TRBV7-1; j_call: TRBJ1-1; cdr3_aa: CASSSGRVSYTEAFF; cdr3_nt: TGTGCCAGCAGCTCTGGGAGGGTGTCGTACACTGAAGCTTTCTTT
d_call: -; clone_size: -; v_call: TRBV6-6; j_call: TRBJ1-1; cdr3_aa: CASSRPTDQNTEAFF; cdr3_nt: TGTGCCAGCAGCCGACCAACGGACCAGAACACTGAAGCTTTCTTT
d_call: -; clone_size: many; v_call: TRBV6-1; j_call: TRBJ1-1; cdr3_aa: CASTLSVNTEAFF; cdr3_nt: TGTGCCAGCACCCTGTCGGTGAACACTGAAGCTTTCTTT
d_call: -; clone_size: -; v_call: TRBV28; j_call: TRBJ1-2; cdr3_aa: CASSTPRTDYGYTF; cdr3_nt: TGTGCCAGCAGTACCCCGAGAACAGACTATGGCTACACCTTC
d_call: TRBD1; clone_size: -; v_call: TRBV2; j_call: TRBJ2-3; cdr3_aa: CASSLRDRGYF; cdr3_nt: TGTGCCAGCAGTCTCCGCGACAGGGGGTATTTT
d_call: TRBD1; clone_size: -; v_call: TRBV4-1; j_call: TRBJ1-4; cdr3_aa: CASSLQGGRGDEKLFF; cdr3_nt: TGCGCCAGCAGCCTCCAGGGGGGCAGGGGGGACGAAAAACTGTTTTTT
d_call: -; clone_size: -; v_call: TRBV15; j_call: TRBJ1-4; cdr3_aa: CATSRNPVGGEKLFF; cdr3_nt: TGTGCCACCAGCAGAAACCCTGTGGGTGGAGAAAAACTGTTTTTT
d_call: TRBD1; clone_size: -; v_call: TRBV18; j_call: TRBJ1-2; cdr3_aa: CASSPQGADGYTF; cdr3_nt: TGTGCCAGCTCACCACAGGGGGCAGATGGCTACACCTTC
d_call: -; clone_size: -; v_call: TRBV14; j_call: TRBJ2-2; cdr3_aa: CASSERGRTGELFF; cdr3_nt: TGTGCCAGCAGCGAACGGGGTCGAACCGGGGAGCTGTTTTTT
d_call: -; clone_size: -; v_call: TRBV19; j_call: TRBJ2-3; cdr3_aa: CASSIFGETNTDTQYF; cdr3_nt: TGTGCCAGTAGTATTTTCGGGGAAACGAACACAGATACGCAGTATTTT
d_call: -; clone_size: -; v_call: TRBV6-5; j_call: TRBJ2-7; cdr3_aa: CATGLSYEQYF; cdr3_nt: TGTGCCACGGGTTTGAGCTACGAGCAGTACTTC
d_call: -; clone_size: -; v_call: TRBV28; j_call: TRBJ2-1; cdr3_aa: CASRRDRYNEQFF; cdr3_nt: TGTGCCAGCAGGCGGGACAGATACAATGAGCAGTTCTTC